Listed here are 32 T cell receptor beta chains from one sample, sequenced in a study of T cells after yellow fever vaccination (dated by TCRdb to the late 2010s). Library preparation was by 5' RACE. This sample was sequenced with an Illumina HiSeq 2500. TCRdb itself trimmed the public reads at Q25 with fastp, ran MiXCR and retained productive beta chains. Each record represents a unique CDR3 protein, reported with the most common genes and DNA among its rows. Present in this sample are 600,000 to 750,000 distinct CDR3 sequences, about 12% of which were seen just once. The top ten clonotypes cover 15% of the sample. Read against the paper, the sample's treatment or condition label means: live attenuated yellow fever vaccine strain. The source was PBMCs, collected on the day of the yellow fever booster vaccination. The receptors stem from a man aged 25-40 years who received the YFV17D yellow fever vaccine.

This clonotype was picked up a small number of times. The chain couples TRBV2 to TRBJ2-3; D ambiguous. The V gene's germline CDR1 is SNHLY and CDR2 FYNNEI. Trimming cost V 7 bases and J 2 bases, with 4 bases left between them. This CDR3 is 11 amino acids long. CDR3 amino acids: CASKITDTQYF. DNA for the CDR3: TGTGCCAGCAAGATCACAGATACGCAGTATTTT.

This clonotype showed up just a few times. CDR3 sequence: CASSQGRGETQYF. DNA of the CDR3: TGTGCCAGTAGCCAGGGTCGGGGAGAGACCCAGTACTTC. The V and J genes are TRBV19 and TRBJ2-5; D tentatively fits TRBD1 or TRBD2 (5 bases each). Per germline, CDR1 LNHDA and CDR2 SQIVND (reference sequence). V was clipped by 6 bases and J by 4 bases, with 12 bases between them. The CDR3 has 13 amino acids.

This clonotype turned up a few times. This chain connects TRBV5-1 to TRBJ2-7; either TRBD1 or TRBD2 may supply D (5 bases each). Germline V gene lookup returns CDR1 SGHRS and CDR2 YFSETQ. V gave up 5 bases and J gave up 0 bases, with 9 bases separating them. The CDR3 length is 13 residues. CDR3 residues: CASRRDGSYEQYF. The CDR3 DNA reads as TGCGCCAGCAGACGGGACGGCTCCTACGAGCAGTACTTC.

The chain joins TRBV6-1 to TRBJ2-2; D is perhaps TRBD2 (5 bases). This CDR3 has 15 residues. The germline V and J ends were trimmed by 2 bases and 1 base, with 8 bases remaining between them. Germline CDR1 and CDR2: MNHNS and SASEGT. The CDR3 protein is CASSEYRGNTGELFF. The DNA for the CDR3 is TGTGCCAGCAGTGAATATCGGGGGAACACCGGGGAGCTGTTTTTT.

The V and J genes are TRBV5-1 and TRBJ2-7; D unresolved. The CDR3 loop spans 15 amino acids. V was cut by 7 bases and J by 2 bases, with 19 bases left in between. In germline, CDR1 is SGHRS, CDR2 YFSETQ. The CDR3 DNA reads TGCGCCAGCCGTCAATTTGGACGGTTTGCCTACGAGCAGTACTTC. Translation gives CASRQFGRFAYEQYF.

V is TRBV7-2 and J is TRBJ2-7; 8 nucleotides agree with TRBD2. CDR3 size: 16 residues. V was pared by 1 base and J by 4 bases, with 9 bases of the junction left unmatched. Germline V CDR1 and CDR2: SGHTA, FQGNSA. CDR3 amino acids: CASSLGATSGWYEQYF. DNA of the CDR3: TGTGCCAGCAGCTTAGGGGCCACTAGCGGATGGTACGAGCAGTACTTC.

This clonotype showed up just a few times. This rearrangement joins TRBV12-3 or TRBV12-4 to TRBJ2-1; D assignment may be TRBD1 or TRBD2 (6 bases each). With 10 bases removed from V and 8 bases from J, the gap between germline ends came to 15 bases. The CDR3 is 12 residues long. CDR3: CATRWGADEQFF. CDR3 coding DNA: TGTGCCACCCGGTGGGGGGCGGATGAGCAGTTCTTC.

This clonotype appeared a few times. Written as DNA, the CDR3 is TGCGCCAGTTCCCAGGGAGGGGTTGCAGATACGCAGTATTTT. Its protein is CASSQGGVADTQYF. This rearrangement joins TRBV5-1 to TRBJ2-3, with 7 bases fitting TRBD2. CDR1 and CDR2 from the germline V gene are SGHRS and YFSETQ. The V and J ends lost 8 bases and 4 bases, in that order; junction bases with no gene match: 10. The CDR3 loop spans 14 amino acids.

The chain recombines TRBV24-1 with TRBJ2-3; perhaps D is TRBD1 or TRBD2 (5 bases each). This CDR3 has 16 residues. Trimming pared 2 bases from V and 2 bases from J, leaving 13 bases between. The V gene's germline CDR1 is KGHDR and CDR2 SFDVKD. The CDR3 region is CATSDSRGRNTDTQYF. In DNA, the CDR3 is TGTGCCACCAGTGATTCTCGGGGACGGAACACAGATACGCAGTATTTT.

This clonotype was detected only a few times. The chain employs TRBV5-1 and TRBJ2-1; no definite D call. The CDR3 covers 13 residues. Germline CDR1 reads SGHRS; CDR2 reads YFSETQ. Trimming removed 6 bases from V and 0 bases from J, with 7 bases in between. This chain's CDR3 is CASMLSSYNEQFF. The CDR3 DNA sequence: TGCGCCAGCATGCTAAGCTCCTACAATGAGCAGTTCTTC. Full variable domain (outside the CDR3, taken from reference TRBV5-1 and TRBJ2-1): KAGVTQTPRYLIKTRGQQVTLSCSPISGHRSVSWYQQTPGQGLQFLFEYFSETQRNKGNFPGRFSGRQFSNSRSEMNVSTLELGDSALYLCASMLSSYNEQFFGPGTRLTVL.

The chain links TRBV7-9 to TRBJ2-5; tentatively, D is TRBD1 or TRBD2 (5 bases each). V lost 0 bases and J 2 bases, leaving 16 bases between the germline ends. CDR3 length: 17 amino acids. CDR1 SEHNR and CDR2 FQNEAQ come from the germline V gene (reference sequence). The CDR3 here is CASSLAYRGDGQETQYF. For the CDR3, the DNA is TGTGCCAGCAGCTTAGCGTATCGGGGCGACGGGCAAGAGACCCAGTACTTC.

The chain combines TRBV29-1 with TRBJ2-5, with D possibly called TRBD1 or TRBD2 (7 bases each). Trimming left V 4 bases short and J 4 bases short, with 13 bases between. This CDR3 region has 13 residues. Germline assignment: CDR1 SQVTM and CDR2 ANQGSEA. The CDR3 is CSVGAGQRETQYF. CDR3 coding DNA: TGCAGCGTTGGAGCGGGACAGAGAGAGACCCAGTACTTC.

This clonotype was found a few times. This chain joins TRBV20-1 and TRBJ2-5; 9 bases agree with TRBD2. CDR1 is DFQATT, CDR2 SNEGSKA, per germline (reference sequence). J lost 5 bases, V lost 3 bases, and 4 bases had no gene match. This CDR3 has 13 amino acids. The CDR3 sequence is CSARGLAFETQYF. CDR3 DNA sequence: TGCAGTGCTAGGGGACTAGCATTTGAGACCCAGTACTTC.

The V gene is TRBV3-1, the J gene TRBJ2-3, with TRBD2 matching 15 bases. V was pared by 3 bases and J by 3 bases, with 10 bases of the junction left unmatched. This CDR3 is built from 19 residues. Germline lookup yields CDR1 LGHDT and CDR2 YNNKEL (reference sequence). This CDR3 is CASSHSGTSGRPMTDTQYF. The CDR3 DNA follows: TGTGCCAGCAGCCATTCCGGGACTAGCGGGAGGCCCATGACAGATACGCAGTATTTT.

This clonotype has a handful of counts. V and J are TRBV20-1 and TRBJ2-7; D possibly corresponds to TRBD2 (5 bases). Germline loops: CDR1 DFQATT, CDR2 SNEGSKA (reference sequence). CDR3 length equals 14 residues. The V and J ends lost 3 bases and 5 bases respectively, with 17 bases between them. The CDR3 spells CSARPRLRSNEQYF. The CDR3 coding sequence is TGCAGTGCTAGGCCCCGACTACGTTCCAACGAGCAGTACTTC.

The V gene is TRBV7-9, the J gene TRBJ2-7, with D tentatively TRBD2 (7 bases). The V and J ends lost 4 bases and 2 bases respectively, with 21 bases between them. This CDR3 has 17 amino acids. Germline values: CDR1 SEHNR, CDR2 FQNEAQ (reference sequence). CDR3 bases: TGTGCCAGCAGCTCCCTTGGCAACCGCGGGGGCCCCTACGAGCAGTACTTC. Residues: CASSSLGNRGGPYEQYF.

This chain links TRBV11-3 with TRBJ2-7; the D gene is possibly TRBD2 (6 bases). This CDR3 comprises 14 residues. From germline, CDR1 is SGHNT and CDR2 YENEEA. V gave up 5 bases and J gave up 5 bases, with 16 bases separating them. DNA for the CDR3: TGTGCCAGCAGCCCCGGGGGAGCGACAGACGAGCAGTACTTC. Protein: CASSPGGATDEQYF.

This clonotype was counted only a few times. V and J are TRBV20-1 and TRBJ1-4; the match to TRBD1 covers 7 bases. J gave up 5 bases and V 6 bases, and 6 bases lay outside the gene matches. Germline V gives CDR1 DFQATT, CDR2 SNEGSKA (reference sequence). The CDR3 totals 13 residues. CDR3 in amino acids: CSARQGWNEKLFF. As DNA, the CDR3 is TGCAGTGCAAGACAGGGATGGAATGAAAAACTGTTTTTT.

Many counts were recorded for this clonotype. The V and J genes are TRBV20-1 and TRBJ1-5; 7 positions agree with TRBD1. CDR3 length equals 14 residues. Germline V gene sequence: CDR1 DFQATT, CDR2 SNEGSKA (reference sequence). The V segment lost 6 bases and the J segment 4 bases; nucleotides outside the gene matches: 9. The DNA for the CDR3 is TGCAGTGCACTCCCGGGACAGCCTAATCAGCCCCAGCATTTT. Amino acids: CSALPGQPNQPQHF.

At least ten counts were recorded for this clonotype. The chain carries TRBV27 and TRBJ1-6, with TRBD1 matching 8 bases. V was clipped by 5 bases and J by 7 bases; unmatched bases: 16. Germline V lookup: CDR1 MNHEY, CDR2 SMNVEV (reference sequence). The CDR3 covers 18 residues. In DNA form, the CDR3 reads TGTGCCAGCAGTCTTTCCAACGACAGGGGAGCGTTCAATTCACCCCTCCACTTT. It specifies CASSLSNDRGAFNSPLHF.

The rearrangement links TRBV5-1 to TRBJ2-1; the D gene is possibly TRBD1 (6 bases). V was clipped by 3 bases and J by 2 bases, with 21 bases between them. The CDR3 consists of 18 residues. Germline values: CDR1 SGHRS, CDR2 YFSETQ. CDR3 loop: CASSSEPSGTLTYNEQFF. The CDR3 region has the DNA TGCGCCAGCAGCTCGGAACCCTCTGGGACACTTACCTACAATGAGCAGTTCTTC.

This clonotype was counted between two and nine times. This rearrangement joins TRBV6-5 to TRBJ1-5; no firm D call. The CDR3 has 14 residues. Germline lookup yields CDR1 MNHEY and CDR2 SVGAGI. V was cut by 2 bases and J by 3 bases, with 8 bases left in between. CDR3 DNA: TGTGCCAGCAGTTACGCGTCAGACAATCAGCCCCAGCATTTT. It yields the protein CASSYASDNQPQHF.

The sample holds a few counts of this clonotype. This chain links TRBV20-1 with TRBJ1-6; 7 positions agree with TRBD1. CDR1 is DFQATT and CDR2 is SNEGSKA in the germline V gene (reference sequence). CDR3 length equals 12 residues. V dropped 5 bases and J dropped 11; count of bases not matched to a gene: 6. The DNA for the CDR3 is TGCAGTGCTTATCCAGGGGGGGCACCCCTCCACTTT. It translates to CSAYPGGAPLHF.

A few counts support this clonotype. The chain carries TRBV11-2 and TRBJ2-5; no clear D. The V end lost 2 bases, the J end lost 5 bases, and 12 bases lay between the germline ends. The CDR3 contains 14 residues. Germline V gene sequence: CDR1 SGHAT, CDR2 FQNNGV. CDR3 region: CASSLIRIRETQYF. The DNA for the CDR3 is TGTGCCAGCAGCTTAATAAGGATCAGGGAGACCCAGTACTTC.

A few counts support this clonotype. The gene calls are TRBV7-2 and TRBJ2-3, with TRBD2 matching 12 bases. Germline V gene data show CDR1 as SGHTA and CDR2 as FQGNSA. There are 14 residues in the CDR3. The CDR3 loop reads CAQRTSGVVDTQYF. CDR3 DNA sequence: TGTGCTCAGAGGACTAGCGGGGTGGTAGATACGCAGTATTTT. The variable domain in full, completed from reference TRBV7-2 and TRBJ2-3, reads GAGVSQSPSNKVTEKGKDVELRCDPISGHTALYWYRQSLGQGLEFLIYFQGNSAPDKSGLPSDRFSAERTGGSVSTLTIQRTQQEDSAVYLCAQRTSGVVDTQYFGPGTRLTVL.

This clonotype was seen more than once but under ten times. This CDR3 is CASSLRSTMSNQPQHF. The CDR3 bases are TGTGCCAGCAGCTTAAGGAGCACGATGAGCAATCAGCCCCAGCATTTT. The chain is built from TRBV7-2 and TRBJ1-5, with unresolved D. The V end was cut by 2 bases, the J end by 1 base, with 12 bases between. The length of the CDR3 is 16 residues. Germline V CDR1 and CDR2: SGHTA, FQGNSA.

The chain recombines TRBV11-2 with TRBJ2-2, with 8 positions matching TRBD2. Germline V lookup: CDR1 SGHAT, CDR2 FQNNGV. The V and J ends lost 2 bases and 5 bases, in that order; junction bases with no gene match: 13. CDR3 length: 18 amino acids. Written as DNA, the CDR3 is TGTGCCAGCAGCTTAATGGGTAGCGCGGGAGGTCGGACCGGGGAGCTGTTTTTT. The encoded protein is CASSLMGSAGGRTGELFF.

This clonotype was counted many times. The V call is TRBV7-9, the J call TRBJ2-5; D remains ambiguous. Germline V gene sequence: CDR1 SEHNR, CDR2 FQNEAQ (reference sequence). This CDR3 spans 12 amino acids. The ends were cut back, 3 bases at V and 5 bases at J, with 7 bases in the middle. The CDR3 reads CASSFGIETQYF. The CDR3 nucleotides read TGTGCCAGCAGCTTTGGCATCGAGACCCAGTACTTC.

Only a few counts were recorded for this clonotype. The rearrangement joins TRBV7-6 to TRBJ2-2, with D perhaps TRBD2 (6 bases). V lost 4 bases and J lost 5, with 17 bases in between. This CDR3 has 16 amino acids. Germline assignment: CDR1 SGHVS and CDR2 FNYEAQ. This CDR3 is CASSSLGTGETGELFF. CDR3 coding DNA: TGTGCCAGCAGCTCCTTGGGTACGGGAGAGACCGGGGAGCTGTTTTTT. Full variable domain (missing parts from reference TRBV7-6 and TRBJ2-2): GAGVSQSPRYKVTKRGQDVALRCDPISGHVSLYWYRQALGQGPEFLTYFNYEAQQDKSGLPNDRFSAERPEGSISTLTIQRTEQRDSAMYRCASSSLGTGETGELFFGEGSRLTVL.

This clonotype occurred a few times. This chain connects TRBV29-1 to TRBJ2-7, with 7 bases aligning to TRBD1. With V trimmed by 2 bases and J by 5 bases, 6 bases remained unmatched. The CDR3 has 13 amino acids. Germline-derived CDR1 and CDR2 are SQVTM and ANQGSEA. The CDR3 here is CSVEPDRVHEQYF. The CDR3 DNA follows: TGCAGCGTTGAACCCGACAGGGTCCACGAGCAGTACTTC.

This clonotype was seen more than once but under ten times. The germline gene is not matched at one end of the junction; a read error may be the cause. The V gene is TRBV3-1, the J gene TRBJ2-1; D may be TRBD1 (5 bases). CDR3 length: 13 amino acids. Germline CDR1 reads LGHDT; CDR2 reads YNNKEL (reference sequence). The CDR3 spells CASSPRSQGEKFF. The CDR3 DNA reads TGTGCCAGCAGCCCAAGGAGCCAGGGTGAGAAGTTCTTC.

The rearrangement joins TRBV19 to TRBJ1-2, with 9 bases matching TRBD1. V lost 5 bases, J lost 4 bases, and 5 bases stayed unmatched. CDR1 LNHDA and CDR2 SQIVND come from the germline V gene (reference sequence). CDR3 length equals 14 residues. CDR3 in amino acids: CASSWTGVGYGYTF. In DNA form, the CDR3 reads TGTGCCAGTAGTTGGACAGGGGTCGGCTATGGCTACACCTTC.